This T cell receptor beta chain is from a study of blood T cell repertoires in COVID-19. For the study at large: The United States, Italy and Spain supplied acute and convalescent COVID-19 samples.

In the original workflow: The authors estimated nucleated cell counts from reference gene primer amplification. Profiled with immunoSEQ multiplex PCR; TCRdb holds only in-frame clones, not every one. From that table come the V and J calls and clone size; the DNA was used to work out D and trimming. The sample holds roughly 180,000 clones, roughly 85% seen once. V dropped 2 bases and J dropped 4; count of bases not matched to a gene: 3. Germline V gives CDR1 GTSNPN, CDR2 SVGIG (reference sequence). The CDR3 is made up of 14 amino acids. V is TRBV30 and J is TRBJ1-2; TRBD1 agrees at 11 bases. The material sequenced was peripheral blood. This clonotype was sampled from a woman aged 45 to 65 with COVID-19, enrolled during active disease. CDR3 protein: CAWSFGTGGYGYTF. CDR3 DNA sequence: TGTGCCTGGAGTTTCGGGACAGGGGGCTATGGCTACACCTTC.